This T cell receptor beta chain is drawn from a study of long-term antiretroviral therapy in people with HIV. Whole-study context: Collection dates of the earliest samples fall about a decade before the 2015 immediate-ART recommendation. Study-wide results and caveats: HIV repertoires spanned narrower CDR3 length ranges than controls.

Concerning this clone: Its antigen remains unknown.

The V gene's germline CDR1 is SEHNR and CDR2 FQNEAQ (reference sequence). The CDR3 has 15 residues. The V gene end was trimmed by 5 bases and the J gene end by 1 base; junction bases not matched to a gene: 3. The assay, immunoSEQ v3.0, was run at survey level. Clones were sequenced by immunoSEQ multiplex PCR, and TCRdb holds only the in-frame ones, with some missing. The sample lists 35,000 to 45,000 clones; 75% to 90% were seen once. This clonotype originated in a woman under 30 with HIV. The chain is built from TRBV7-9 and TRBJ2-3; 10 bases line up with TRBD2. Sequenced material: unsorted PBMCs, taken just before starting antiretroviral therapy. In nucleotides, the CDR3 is TGTGCCAGCAGCACTAGCGGGATCGGCACAGATACGCAGTATTTT. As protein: CASSTSGIGTDTQYF. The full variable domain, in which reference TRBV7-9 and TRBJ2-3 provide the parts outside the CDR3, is DTGVSQNPRHKITKRGQNVTFRCDPISEHNRLYWYRQTLGQGPEFLTYFQNEAQLEKSRLLSDRFSAERPKGSFSTLEIQRTEQGDSAMYLCASSTSGIGTDTQYFGPGTRLTVL.